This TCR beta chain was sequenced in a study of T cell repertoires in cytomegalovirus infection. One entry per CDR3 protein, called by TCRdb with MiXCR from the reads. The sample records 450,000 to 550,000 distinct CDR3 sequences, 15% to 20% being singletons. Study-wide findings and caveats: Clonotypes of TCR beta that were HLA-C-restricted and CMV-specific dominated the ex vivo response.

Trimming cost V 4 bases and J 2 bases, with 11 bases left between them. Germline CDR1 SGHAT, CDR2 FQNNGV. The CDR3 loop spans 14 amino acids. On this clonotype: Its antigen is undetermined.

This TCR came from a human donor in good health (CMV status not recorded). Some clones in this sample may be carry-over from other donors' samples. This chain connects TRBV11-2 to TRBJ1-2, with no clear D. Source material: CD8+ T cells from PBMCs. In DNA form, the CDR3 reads TGTGCCAGCAGCTCCGAACCGCAGAACTATGGCTACACCTTC. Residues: CASSSEPQNYGYTF.